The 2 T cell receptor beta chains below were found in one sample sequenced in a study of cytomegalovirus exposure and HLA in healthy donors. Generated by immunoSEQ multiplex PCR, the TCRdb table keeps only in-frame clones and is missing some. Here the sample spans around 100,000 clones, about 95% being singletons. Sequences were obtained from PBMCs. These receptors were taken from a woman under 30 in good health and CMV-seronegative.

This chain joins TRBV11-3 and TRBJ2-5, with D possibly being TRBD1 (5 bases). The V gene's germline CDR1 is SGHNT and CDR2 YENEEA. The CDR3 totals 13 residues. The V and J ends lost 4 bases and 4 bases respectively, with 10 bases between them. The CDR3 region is CASSWARAETQYF. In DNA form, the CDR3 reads TGTGCCAGCAGCTGGGCCAGGGCAGAGACCCAGTACTTC.

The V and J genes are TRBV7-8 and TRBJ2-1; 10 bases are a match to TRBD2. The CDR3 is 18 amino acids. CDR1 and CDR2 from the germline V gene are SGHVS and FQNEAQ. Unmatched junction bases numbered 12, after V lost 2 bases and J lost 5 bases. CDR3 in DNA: TGTGCCAGCAGCTTAAGAGTTTTGTCTAGCGGGAGCAACAATGAGCAGTTCTTC. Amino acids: CASSLRVLSSGSNNEQFF.